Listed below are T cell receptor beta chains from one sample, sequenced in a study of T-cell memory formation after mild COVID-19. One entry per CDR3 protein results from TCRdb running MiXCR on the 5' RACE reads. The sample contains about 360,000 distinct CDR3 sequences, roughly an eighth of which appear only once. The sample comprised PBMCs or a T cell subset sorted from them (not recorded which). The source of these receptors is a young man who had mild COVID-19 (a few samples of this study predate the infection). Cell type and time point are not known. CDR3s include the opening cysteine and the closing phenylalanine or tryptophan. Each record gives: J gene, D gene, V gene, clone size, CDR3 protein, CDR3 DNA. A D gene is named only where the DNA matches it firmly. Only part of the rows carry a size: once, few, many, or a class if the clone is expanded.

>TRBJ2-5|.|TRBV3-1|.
CASSLWVGGQNQETQYF
TGTGCCAGCAGCTTGTGGGTTGGGGGGCAGAACCAAGAGACCCAGTACTTC
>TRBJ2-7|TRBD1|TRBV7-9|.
CASSRQGHSLEQYF
TGTGCCAGCAGCCGACAGGGGCACTCCTTGGAGCAGTACTTC
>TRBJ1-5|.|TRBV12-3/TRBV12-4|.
CASSPTSQPQHF
TGTGCCAGCAGCCCAACCAGTCAGCCCCAGCATTTT
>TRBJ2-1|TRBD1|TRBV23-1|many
CASSLDRSGNYAYNEQFF
TGCGCCAGCAGTCTGGACAGGTCCGGGAATTACGCATACAATGAGCAGTTCTTC
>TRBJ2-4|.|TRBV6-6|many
CASRERAKNIQYF
TGTGCCAGCAGGGAGCGGGCCAAAAACATTCAGTACTTC
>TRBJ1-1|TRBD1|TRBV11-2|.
CASVFTSQGGTEAFF
TGTGCCAGCGTCTTTACCTCGCAGGGGGGCACTGAAGCTTTCTTT
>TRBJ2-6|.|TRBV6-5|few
CASRSLLRSGANVLTF
TGTGCCAGCAGATCCCTACTACGCTCTGGGGCCAACGTCCTGACTTTC
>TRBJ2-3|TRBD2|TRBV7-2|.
CASSLGLAGEADTQYF
TGTGCCAGCAGCCTGGGACTAGCGGGGGAAGCAGATACGCAGTATTTT
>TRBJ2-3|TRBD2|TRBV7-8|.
CASSSFHLAGGLDTQYF
TGTGCCAGCAGCTCCTTTCACTTAGCGGGAGGGCTAGATACGCAGTATTTT
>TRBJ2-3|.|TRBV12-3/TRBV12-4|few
CASSLWEFHGTQYF
TGTGCCAGCAGTTTATGGGAATTTCACGGTACGCAGTATTTT
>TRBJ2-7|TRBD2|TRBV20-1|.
CSARDRASGVTYEQYF
TGCAGTGCTAGAGATCGAGCTAGCGGGGTTACCTACGAGCAGTACTTC
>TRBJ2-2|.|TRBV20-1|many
CSARDHPATGELFF
TGCAGTGCTAGAGACCACCCGGCCACCGGGGAGCTGTTTTTT
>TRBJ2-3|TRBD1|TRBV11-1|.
CASTRTGDADTQYF
TGTGCCAGCACCCGGACAGGGGATGCAGATACGCAGTATTTT
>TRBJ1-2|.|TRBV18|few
CASSPPSEAYGYTF
TGTGCCAGCTCACCACCGAGCGAAGCCTATGGCTACACCTTC
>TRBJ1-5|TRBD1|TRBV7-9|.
CASSPGTGSRPQHF
TGTGCCAGCAGCCCAGGGACAGGATCTCGGCCCCAGCATTTT
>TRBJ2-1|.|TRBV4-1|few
CASSQVRLPNEQFF
TGCGCCAGCAGCCAAGTTAGACTTCCCAATGAGCAGTTCTTC
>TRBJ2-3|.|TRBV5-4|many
CASKSSTDTQYF
TGTGCCAGCAAATCTTCCACAGATACGCAGTATTTT
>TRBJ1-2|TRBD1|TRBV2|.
CASRAGQVGGYTF
TGTGCCAGCAGGGCGGGACAGGTGGGAGGCTACACCTTC
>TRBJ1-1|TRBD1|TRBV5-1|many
CASSSDLTGQGIRRTEAFF
TGCGCCAGCAGCTCCGACTTGACGGGACAGGGGATTCGTAGGACTGAAGCTTTCTTT
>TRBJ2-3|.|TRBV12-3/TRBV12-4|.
CASSFPQARTDTQYF
TGTGCCAGCAGTTTTCCACAGGCCCGCACAGATACGCAGTATTTT
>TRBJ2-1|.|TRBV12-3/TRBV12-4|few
CASNLDSPYNEQFF
TGTGCCAGCAACCTGGACAGCCCTTACAATGAGCAGTTCTTC
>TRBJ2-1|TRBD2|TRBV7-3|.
CASSLWLAGGDNEQFF
TGTGCCAGCAGCTTATGGCTAGCGGGGGGGGACAATGAGCAGTTCTTC
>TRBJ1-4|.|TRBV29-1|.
CSVRARAGSEKLFF
TGCAGCGTTCGAGCCAGGGCCGGGAGCGAAAAACTGTTTTTT
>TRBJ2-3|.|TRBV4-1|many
CASSVAASTDTQYF
TGCGCCAGCAGCGTAGCGGCTTCCACAGATACGCAGTATTTT
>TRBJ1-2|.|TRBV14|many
CASSQGFNYGYTF
TGTGCCAGCAGCCAGGGCTTTAACTATGGCTACACCTTC
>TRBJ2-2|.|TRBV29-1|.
CSVATGSNTGELFF
TGCAGCGTTGCAACGGGATCGAACACCGGGGAGCTGTTTTTT
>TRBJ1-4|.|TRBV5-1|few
CASSARRGQGGEKLFF
TGCGCCAGCAGCGCCCGGCGGGGGCAGGGCGGAGAAAAACTGTTTTTT
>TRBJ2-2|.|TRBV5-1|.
CASSLVLDPGELFF
TGCGCCAGCAGCTTGGTACTAGATCCCGGGGAGCTGTTTTTT
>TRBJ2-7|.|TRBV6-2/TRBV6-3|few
CASSYSLESFTYEQYF
TGTGCCAGCAGTTACTCTTTGGAGAGCTTCACCTACGAGCAGTACTTC
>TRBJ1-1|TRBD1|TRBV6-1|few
CASSVGTGLDTEAFF
TGTGCCAGCAGTGTAGGGACAGGCCTCGATACTGAAGCTTTCTTT
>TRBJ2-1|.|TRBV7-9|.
CASSFSPFNEQFF
TGTGCCAGCAGCTTCTCCCCGTTCAATGAGCAGTTCTTC
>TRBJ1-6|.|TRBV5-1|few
CASTPAGGLDSPLHF
TGCGCCAGCACCCCCGCCGGGGGGCTAGATTCACCCCTCCACTTT
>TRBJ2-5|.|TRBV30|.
CAWSVLGSQYF
TGTGCCTGGAGTGTATTGGGGAGCCAGTACTTC
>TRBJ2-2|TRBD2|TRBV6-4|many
CASSDGTSTGELFF
TGTGCCAGCAGTGACGGGACTAGCACCGGGGAGCTGTTTTTT
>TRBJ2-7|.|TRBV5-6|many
CASSPPGHHYEQYF
TGTGCCAGCAGCCCGCCGGGACATCACTACGAGCAGTACTTC
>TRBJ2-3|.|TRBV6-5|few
CASSRSGLPSDTQYF
TGTGCCAGCAGTCGTTCGGGACTCCCTTCAGATACGCAGTATTTT
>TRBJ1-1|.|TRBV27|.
CASRSWGPGNTEAFF
TGTGCCAGCAGGTCTTGGGGTCCGGGGAACACTGAAGCTTTCTTT
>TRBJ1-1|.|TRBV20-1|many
CSAPKGLEAFF
TGCAGTGCTCCCAAGGGGCTAGAAGCTTTCTTT
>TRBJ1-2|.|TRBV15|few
CATSSRGGDLYGYTF
TGTGCCACCAGCAGTCGCGGGGGGGACCTCTATGGCTACACCTTC
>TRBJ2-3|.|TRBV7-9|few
CASTPWATDTQYF
TGTGCCAGCACCCCCTGGGCGACAGATACGCAGTATTTT